This record looks at one T cell receptor beta chain sequence and its context. The antigen remains undetermined. The length of the CDR3 is 15 residues. Germline-derived CDR1 and CDR2 are SQVTM and ANQGSEA. Trimming at V came to 2 bases and at J to 4 bases, leaving 3 bases not matched to a gene. These data are taken from a study of blood T cells in healthy people across ages. Study-level findings and limits: Diversity figures derived from one million T cells were judged to underestimate the true value. Naive CD4+ cell counts and diversity both ran higher in long-lived than in aged donors.

Drawn from each donor were around 9.1 milliliters of peripheral blood. Alongside a J-beta primer mix, a sample-barcoded 5' primer served in a second PCR lasting about 7 to 11 cycles. TCRdb itself ran the 5' RACE reads through MiXCR, one entry per CDR3 protein. The sample has roughly 2 million distinct CDR3 sequences; about 50% are singletons. The chain is built from TRBV29-1 and TRBJ2-1; 12 nucleotides line up with TRBD2. Sequencing was performed on blood. The origin of this receptor is a woman aged 40 to 50 in good health. CDR3 in amino acids: CSVEPTSGGYNEQFF. As DNA, the CDR3 is TGCAGCGTTGAACCTACTAGCGGGGGGTACAATGAGCAGTTCTTC.